These 11 T cell receptor beta chains share one sample of origin, sequenced in a study of control samples from healthy donors and cancer patients. Profiled with immunoSEQ multiplex PCR; TCRdb holds only in-frame clones, not every one. The repertoire holds around 120,000 clones, with nearly 95% as singletons. What was sequenced was blood. These receptors were obtained from a man aged 25 to 40 in good health.

In this sample, this clone turned up once. For the CDR3, the DNA is TGTGCCAGCAGTGAAGGGGGGGGAGGGGCCAACGTCCTGACTTTC. Residues: CASSEGGGGANVLTF. The rearrangement joins TRBV6-1 to TRBJ2-6; 7 positions match TRBD2. With V trimmed by 1 base and J by 4 bases, 1 base remained unmatched. Germline V gene lookup returns CDR1 MNHNS and CDR2 SASEGT. The CDR3 is made up of 15 amino acids.

Points on this clone: Other nucleotide sequences in the sample specify the same CDR3. The rearrangement joins TRBV2 to TRBJ1-2, with D unresolved. The V end was cut by 1 base, the J end by 4 bases, with 7 bases between. This CDR3 is 13 amino acids long. The germline gives CDR1 SNHLY, CDR2 FYNNEI. CDR3 DNA: TGTGCCAGCAGTGAAGGCCAGGTCTATGGCTACACCTTC. As protein: CASSEGQVYGYTF. Combining the CDR3 with reference TRBV2 and TRBJ1-2 gives the whole variable domain EPEVTQTPSHQVTQMGQEVILRCVPISNHLYFYWYRQILGQKVEFLVSFYNNEISEKSEIFDDQFSVERPDGSNFTLKIRSTKLEDSAMYFCASSEGQVYGYTFGSGTRLTVV.

The chain links TRBV19 to TRBJ1-1, with D possibly matching TRBD1 (5 bases). This CDR3 spans 15 amino acids. Between the trimmed V and J ends, which lost 2 bases and 4 bases, there was a span of 14 bases. From germline, CDR1 is LNHDA and CDR2 SQIVND (reference sequence). The CDR3 is CASSILGRGFTEAFF. CDR3 DNA: TGTGCCAGTAGTATATTGGGAAGGGGATTCACTGAAGCTTTCTTT.

The V and J genes are TRBV28 and TRBJ1-1, with D possibly matching TRBD1 (5 bases). The CDR3 covers 14 residues. CDR1 is MDHEN, CDR2 SYDVKM, per germline. V lost 2 bases and J lost 3, with 10 bases in between. In nucleotides, the CDR3 is TGTGCCAGCAGTTTAGGGGGTGAGGACACTGAAGCTTTCTTT. Amino acid sequence: CASSLGGEDTEAFF. Looking up the rest from reference TRBV28 and TRBJ1-1 gives the full variable domain: DVKVTQSSRYLVKRTGEKVFLECVQDMDHENMFWYRQDPGLGLRLIYFSYDVKMKEKGDIPEGYSVSREKKERFSLILESASTNQTSMYLCASSLGGEDTEAFFGQGTRLTVV.

This chain joins TRBV5-5 and TRBJ1-5; 7 nucleotides agree with TRBD1. J gave up 0 bases and V 2 bases, and 11 bases lay outside the gene matches. The CDR3 is 18 amino acids. Germline assignment: CDR1 SGHKS and CDR2 YYEKEE (reference sequence). In DNA form, the CDR3 reads TGTGCCAGCAGCTTATTAGGCAGGGGGAATCCTAGCAATCAGCCCCAGCATTTT. It translates to CASSLLGRGNPSNQPQHF.

V gene TRBV15 combines with J gene TRBJ2-3; perhaps TRBD2 as D (6 bases). The CDR3 contains 13 residues. In germline, CDR1 is LNHNV, CDR2 YYDKDF (reference sequence). Trimming removed 8 bases from V and 6 bases from J, with 15 bases in between. CDR3: CATGGTLTDTQYF. In DNA, the CDR3 is TGTGCCACCGGCGGGACTCTCACGGATACGCAGTATTTT. Based on the CDR3 plus reference TRBV15 and TRBJ2-3, the full variable domain is DAMVIQNPRYQVTQFGKPVTLSCSQTLNHNVMYWYQQKSSQAPKLLFHYYDKDFNNEADTPDNFQSRRPNTSFCFLDIRSPGLGDTAMYLCATGGTLTDTQYFGPGTRLTVL.

This clone turned up a few times. The rearrangement uses TRBV18 and TRBJ1-1; TRBD1 might be the D (5 bases). The germline V gene has CDR1 KGHSH and CDR2 LQKENI. This CDR3 comprises 16 residues. With 6 bases removed from V and 0 bases from J, the gap between germline ends came to 17 bases. CDR3 in amino acids: CASSLQPGPLNTEAFF. CDR3 in DNA: TGTGCCAGCTCCCTCCAACCGGGACCGCTGAACACTGAAGCTTTCTTT. Together with reference TRBV18 and TRBJ1-1, the CDR3 gives the full variable domain: NAGVMQNPRHLVRRRGQEARLRCSPMKGHSHVYWYRQLPEEGLKFMVYLQKENIIDESGMPKERFSAEFPKEGPSILRIQQVVRGDSAAYFCASSLQPGPLNTEAFFGQGTRLTVV.

The chain has TRBV5-3 and TRBJ2-7; maybe TRBD1 (5 bases). TRBV5-3 is an open reading frame whose function is uncertain. The CDR3 has 13 residues. Trimming left V 4 bases short and J 10 bases short, with 18 bases between. The DNA for the CDR3 is TGTGCCAGAAGCGTTTCGTCAGGGCGCATACAGTACGTC. Translation gives CARSVSSGRIQYV.

This sequence joins TRBV30 and TRBJ2-3, with D uncertain. This CDR3 region has 11 residues. From germline, CDR1 is GTSNPN and CDR2 SVGIG (reference sequence). V lost 1 base and J lost 13, with 12 bases in between. The CDR3 bases are TGTGCCTGGAGTGCCCAAGCAAGGGAGTATTTT. Its protein is CAWSAQAREYF.

This chain uses TRBV29-1 with TRBJ2-3; no clear D. V was clipped by 6 bases and J by 2 bases, with 3 bases between them. CDR1 and CDR2 (germline): SQVTM, ANQGSEA. This CDR3 contains 10 residues. The CDR3, as DNA: TGCAGCGTCCACACAGATACGCAGTATTTT. Its protein product is CSVHTDTQYF.

The rearrangement uses TRBV9 and TRBJ1-5, with D unresolved. The CDR3 has 15 amino acids. Germline loops: CDR1 SGDLS, CDR2 YYNGEE. V was shortened by 0 bases and J by 7 bases, with 14 bases between the two germline ends. As DNA, the CDR3 is TGTGCCAGCAGCGTAGGTCAAGGGTTTGGCCAGCCCCAGCATTTT. This sequence encodes CASSVGQGFGQPQHF.